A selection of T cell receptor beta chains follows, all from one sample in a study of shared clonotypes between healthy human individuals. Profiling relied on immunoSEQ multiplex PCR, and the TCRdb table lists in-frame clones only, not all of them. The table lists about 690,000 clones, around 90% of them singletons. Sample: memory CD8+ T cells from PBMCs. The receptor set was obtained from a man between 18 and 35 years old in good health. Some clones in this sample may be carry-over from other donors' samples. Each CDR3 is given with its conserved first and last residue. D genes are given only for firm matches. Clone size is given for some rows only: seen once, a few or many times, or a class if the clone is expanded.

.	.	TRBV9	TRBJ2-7	CASSVGANDEQYF	TGTGCCAGCAGCGTAGGTGCTAATGACGAGCAGTACTTC
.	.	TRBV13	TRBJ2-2	CASSYRDSAHGELFF	TGTGCCAGCAGCTACCGCGATAGCGCACACGGGGAGCTGTTTTTT
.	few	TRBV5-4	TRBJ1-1	CASSRRETEAFF	TGTGCCAGCAGCCGACGGGAGACCGAAGCTTTCTTT
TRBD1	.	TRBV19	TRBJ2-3	CASSTGTGGTDTQYF	TGTGCCAGTAGTACCGGGACAGGGGGGACAGATACGCAGTATTTT
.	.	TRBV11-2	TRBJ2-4	CASSSRAVGAKNIQYF	TGTGCCAGCAGCTCCCGGGCGGTCGGGGCCAAAAACATTCAGTACTTC
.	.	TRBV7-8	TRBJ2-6	CASSLTGLPGSGANVLTF	TGTGCCAGCAGCCTCACGGGACTGCCGGGCTCTGGGGCCAACGTCCTGACTTTC
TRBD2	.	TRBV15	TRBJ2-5	CATSRAVYLTGGSQETQYF	TGTGCCACCAGCAGAGCAGTCTATCTAACGGGCGGGAGCCAAGAGACCCAGTACTTC
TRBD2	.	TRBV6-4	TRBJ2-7	CASSLTSGSSNEQYF	TGTGCCAGCAGTCTCACTAGCGGGAGTTCCAACGAGCAGTACTTC
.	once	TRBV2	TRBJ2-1	CASSPSEYNEQFF	TGTGCCAGCAGTCCTAGCGAGTACAATGAGCAGTTCTTC
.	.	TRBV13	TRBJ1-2	CASSPRTENNYGYTF	TGTGCCAGCAGCCCCCGGACAGAAAATAACTATGGCTACACCTTC
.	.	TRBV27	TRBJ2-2	CASSLSNAGELFF	TGTGCCAGCAGTTTATCTAACGCCGGGGAGCTGTTTTTT
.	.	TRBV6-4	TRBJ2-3	CASSDSTDNTDTQYF	TGTGCCAGCAGTGACTCTACAGACAACACAGATACGCAGTATTTT
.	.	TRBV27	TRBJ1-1	CASSTGEYTEAFF	TGTGCCAGCAGCACGGGAGAATACACTGAAGCTTTCTTT
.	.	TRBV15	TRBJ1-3	CATSRVSREHSAGNTIYF	TGTGCCACCAGCAGAGTATCAAGGGAGCATAGTGCTGGAAACACCATATATTTT
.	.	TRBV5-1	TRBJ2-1	CASSYGTLSSYNEQFF	TGCGCCAGCAGCTACGGGACACTAAGCTCCTACAATGAGCAGTTCTTC
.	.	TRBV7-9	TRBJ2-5	CATAFAGGGPQYF	TGTGCCACCGCTTTTGCAGGAGGGGGGCCCCAGTACTTC
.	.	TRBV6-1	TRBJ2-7	CASRDYEQYF	TGTGCCAGCAGGGACTACGAGCAGTACTTC